This TCR beta chain stems from a study of blood T cell repertoires in COVID-19. The CDR3 sequence is 15 residues long. Germline CDR1 reads MNHEY; CDR2 reads SMNVEV (reference sequence). The germline V and J ends were trimmed by 5 bases and 2 bases, with 15 bases remaining between them. Method: immunoSEQ multiplex PCR; TCRdb's copy keeps in-frame clones and lacks some. The table lists about 110,000 clones, approximately 84% of them singletons, with over 2% in the top ten. Sequenced material: peripheral blood. The receptor was isolated from a human donor in a cohort sampled during active COVID-19. The chain employs TRBV27 and TRBJ2-5; possible D gene TRBD2, 5 bases. The CDR3 sequence: CASSAGLGRQETQYF. The DNA for the CDR3 is TGTGCCAGCAGTGCCGGACTGGGTCGGCAAGAGACCCAGTACTTC.